This passage covers 14 T cell receptor beta chains from one sample sequenced in a study of blood T cell repertoires in COVID-19. The table came from immunoSEQ multiplex PCR; TCRdb's copy has only in-frame clones and leaves some out. The table lists tens of thousands of clones, around 90% of them singletons, with 45% in the top ten. The sequenced material came from peripheral blood. Receptor source: a human donor in a cohort sampled during active COVID-19.

CDR3 sequence (DNA): TGTGCCAGCAGTTTAATGGGACAGGGGGCCAGTGAGCAGTTCTTC. Its protein product is CASSLMGQGASEQFF. This chain joins TRBV27 and TRBJ2-1; 12 bases agree with TRBD1. V gave up 2 bases and J gave up 9 bases; unmatched junction bases: 5. Germline-derived CDR1 and CDR2 are MNHEY and SMNVEV (reference sequence). This CDR3 is built from 15 residues.

This clone was recorded a few times. The J gene is TRBJ1-1, the V gene TRBV6-1; TRBD1 might be the D (6 bases). The V gene lost 8 bases and the J gene lost 4 bases, with 17 bases spanning the gap. The CDR3 has 14 amino acids. Germline CDR1 MNHNS, CDR2 SASEGT. This CDR3 is CASYRVVRGTEAFF. CDR3 nucleotide sequence: TGTGCCAGCTACAGGGTAGTGAGGGGCACTGAAGCTTTCTTT.

The CDR3 loop is CASSYSGGETEQYF. The CDR3 bases are TGTGCCAGCAGTTACTCGGGGGGTGAAACCGAGCAGTACTTC. The gene calls are TRBV6-6 and TRBJ2-7, with TRBD2 as a possible D gene (6 bases). The CDR3 consists of 14 residues. The V and J ends lost 0 bases and 6 bases respectively, with 12 bases between them. Germline lookup yields CDR1 MNHNY and CDR2 SVGAGI (reference sequence).

The rearrangement joins TRBV6-2 or TRBV6-3 to TRBJ1-4; D not resolved. The germline CDR1 and CDR2 sequences are MNHEY and SVGEGT. The CDR3 has 15 amino acids. V was cut by 2 bases and J by 6 bases, with 13 bases left in between. CDR3 in amino acids: CASSYPASVDEKLFF. The DNA of the CDR3 is TGTGCCAGCAGTTACCCTGCATCGGTTGATGAAAAACTGTTTTTT.

The rearrangement links TRBV6-5 to TRBJ1-5; 7 nucleotides align to TRBD1. This CDR3 has 12 amino acids. The germline V gene encodes CDR1 MNHEY and CDR2 SVGAGI. V shed 5 bases and J 6 bases; nucleotides not matched to a gene: 1. This CDR3 is CASSTGAQPQHF. For the CDR3, the DNA is TGTGCCAGCAGTACAGGGGCTCAGCCCCAGCATTTT.

The chain couples TRBV18 to TRBJ1-4; 8 bases line up with TRBD1. Looked up from germline, CDR1 is KGHSH and CDR2 is LQKENI. Trimming took 3 bases from V and 13 from J; bases not matched to a gene: 7. The CDR3 sequence is 13 residues long. The CDR3, as DNA: TGTGCCAGCTCACCGGGACAGGACTTAGTACTGTTTTTT. Residues: CASSPGQDLVLFF.

The CDR3 is CASSVDSSGSTGELFF. DNA for the CDR3: TGTGCCAGCAGCGTAGATTCTAGCGGGAGTACCGGGGAGCTGTTTTTT. The J gene is TRBJ2-2, the V gene TRBV9; 10 bases line up with TRBD2. Germline assignment: CDR1 SGDLS and CDR2 YYNGEE. The V segment lost 0 bases and the J segment 5 bases; nucleotides outside the gene matches: 4. The CDR3 is 16 amino acids.

The rearrangement joins TRBV7-8 to TRBJ2-3, with TRBD2 matching over 13 bases. Trimming cost V 5 bases and J 3 bases; bases outside gene matches: 5. CDR1 is SGHVS, CDR2 FQNEAQ, per germline. The CDR3 length is 16 residues. This chain's CDR3 is CASSGRLAGGTDTQYF. CDR3 nucleotide sequence: TGTGCCAGCAGCGGGAGACTAGCGGGAGGAACAGATACGCAGTATTTT.

This clone was detected once. The gene calls are TRBV10-3 and TRBJ2-7; 9 nucleotides align to TRBD1. Per the germline V gene, CDR1 is ENHRY and CDR2 is SYGVKD. The CDR3 contains 16 residues. V dropped 10 bases and J dropped 2; count of bases not matched to a gene: 15. CDR3 coding DNA: TGTGCCACCGGGGACAGGGCCGTTCAGGGAACCTACGAGCAGTACTTC. Its translation: CATGDRAVQGTYEQYF.

The chain carries TRBV7-2 and TRBJ1-2, with D possibly being TRBD1 (6 bases). From germline, CDR1 is SGHTA and CDR2 FQGNSA. V shed 1 base and J shed 8 bases, with 14 bases lying between them. This CDR3 contains 14 residues. The CDR3 reads CASSLVLRGEGYTF. For the CDR3, the DNA is TGTGCCAGCAGCTTAGTTCTCAGGGGTGAGGGCTACACCTTC.

The rearrangement joins TRBV18 to TRBJ1-5; a possible D gene is TRBD1 (6 bases). This CDR3 is built from 16 residues. V gave up 2 bases and J gave up 4 bases, with 15 bases separating them. Germline V gene lookup returns CDR1 KGHSH and CDR2 LQKENI. The CDR3 DNA reads as TGTGCCAGCTCACCAATGAGACAGGCAAGTAATCAGCCCCAGCATTTT. It translates to CASSPMRQASNQPQHF. The full variable domain, rest sourced from reference TRBV18 and TRBJ1-5, is NAGVMQNPRHLVRRRGQEARLRCSPMKGHSHVYWYRQLPEEGLKFMVYLQKENIIDESGMPKERFSAEFPKEGPSILRIQQVVRGDSAAYFCASSPMRQASNQPQHFGDGTRLSIL.

The V call is TRBV7-3, the J call TRBJ2-1, with 7 nucleotides matching TRBD1. The CDR3 spans 13 residues. Germline CDR1 is SGHTA and CDR2 is FQGTGA. V lost 4 bases and J lost 7; bases outside the gene matches: 4. CDR3 nucleotide sequence: TGTGCCAGCAGCTCCGACAGGGCGAATGAGCAGTTCTTC. It encodes CASSSDRANEQFF.

The V and J genes are TRBV29-1 and TRBJ2-1, with D perhaps matching TRBD2 (5 bases). The V and J ends lost 4 bases and 2 bases respectively, with 9 bases between them. The length of the CDR3 is 13 residues. CDR1 SQVTM and CDR2 ANQGSEA come from the germline V gene. CDR3 nucleotides: TGCAGCGTTGCCCTCGGGACCTACAATGAGCAGTTCTTC. Translation: CSVALGTYNEQFF.

The V call is TRBV24-1, the J call TRBJ1-5, with 9 bases aligning to TRBD1. CDR3 length: 15 amino acids. After removal of 4 bases from V and 4 bases from J, the junction contained 4 bases not matched to a gene. CDR1 and CDR2 from the germline V gene are KGHDR and SFDVKD. CDR3 in amino acids: CATSDTGTGNQPQHF. CDR3 nucleotide sequence: TGTGCCACCAGTGACACCGGGACAGGGAATCAGCCCCAGCATTTT.